This TCR beta chain was profiled in a study of T cell responses to AZD1222 COVID-19 vaccine. General observations from the study: Close to half of spike-specific TCRs reportedly recognize unmutated variant regions. The donor group comprised mostly white British people and more females; the analysis possibly underestimated clonal diversity. Two AZD1222 doses significantly raised spike-specific TCR breadth and depth over controls. After the peak T cell response, and only then, were repertoires sampled.

Worth noting for this clone: Its antigen is unidentified.

TCRdb keeps only in-frame clones here, not all; method: immunoSEQ multiplex PCR. The data show 150,000 to 200,000 clones, more than 75% seen once. This CDR3 region has 14 residues. V lost 5 bases to trimming and J lost 0 bases; unmatched junction nucleotides: 4. The germline CDR1 and CDR2 sequences are MDHEN and SYDVKM. This specimen was peripheral blood, taken 28 days after the second AZD1222 dose. V is TRBV28 and J is TRBJ2-7; 7 bases align to TRBD1. The clonotype comes from an adult who received the AZD1222 COVID-19 vaccine. The CDR3 spells CASSHGTVSYEQYF. For the CDR3, the DNA is TGTGCCAGCAGTCATGGGACAGTCTCCTACGAGCAGTACTTC.